A single sample gave rise to the 30 T cell receptor beta chains below, sequenced in a study of chemoradiotherapy in HPV16-positive cancers. Sequenced by immunoSEQ multiplex PCR; TCRdb stores in-frame clones only, minus some. Of over 10,000 clones in the sample, 60% to 85% are singletons; the top ten hold approximately 1.5%. This specimen was acquired from a patient who underwent chemoradiotherapy. Receptor source: a human donor with HPV-associated anogenital cancer.

The chain is built from TRBV6-1 and TRBJ2-3, with 12 bases fitting TRBD2. Germline V CDR1 and CDR2: MNHNS, SASEGT. The CDR3 contains 17 residues. V trimming: 3 bases; J trimming: 5 bases; junction bases outside the gene matches: 9. The chain's CDR3 is CASSDPSSGGAEDTQYF. The CDR3 DNA sequence: TGTGCCAGCAGTGATCCTTCTAGCGGGGGGGCCGAAGATACGCAGTATTTT.

The chain uses TRBV18 and TRBJ1-4, with D unclear. V was trimmed by 1 base and J by 0 bases, leaving 6 bases between them. The CDR3 length is 15 residues. Germline-derived CDR1 and CDR2 are KGHSH and LQKENI. The CDR3 nucleotides read TGTGCCAGCTCACCACAGTCTGCAACTAATGAAAAACTGTTTTTT. Amino acids: CASSPQSATNEKLFF.

This chain links TRBV5-4 with TRBJ2-3, with D perhaps matching TRBD2 (6 bases). The V gene lost 4 bases and the J gene lost 4 bases, with 10 bases spanning the gap. In germline, CDR1 is SGHNT, CDR2 YYREEE (reference sequence). This CDR3 is 13 amino acids long. This chain's CDR3 is CASSLTSADTQYF. CDR3 sequence (DNA): TGTGCCAGCAGCCTGACTAGTGCAGATACGCAGTATTTT.

The chain employs TRBV6-1 and TRBJ1-1, with D possibly TRBD1 on 6 matching bases. There are 14 residues in the CDR3. The ends were cut back, 9 bases at V and 0 bases at J, with 14 bases in the middle. Germline V gene lookup returns CDR1 MNHNS and CDR2 SASEGT. This chain's CDR3 is CASLDRRLNTEAFF. CDR3 coding DNA: TGTGCCAGTTTGGACAGAAGATTGAACACTGAAGCTTTCTTT.

In this sample, this clone turned up once. The J gene is TRBJ1-2, the V gene TRBV7-8, with unresolved D. V was clipped by 5 bases and J by 5 bases, with 15 bases between them. There are 14 residues in the CDR3. Germline V gene sequence: CDR1 SGHVS, CDR2 FQNEAQ. The CDR3 loop reads CASSDIEGPYGYTF. Written as DNA, the CDR3 is TGTGCCAGCAGCGATATCGAAGGGCCATATGGCTACACCTTC.

The chain joins TRBV7-2 to TRBJ2-1; 10 bases match TRBD1. V lost 4 bases, J lost 8 bases, and 5 bases stayed unmatched. The CDR3 has 14 amino acids. Per germline, CDR1 SGHTA and CDR2 FQGNSA. The CDR3 protein is CASSSGTGDHEQFF. The CDR3 bases are TGTGCCAGCAGCTCCGGGACAGGGGATCATGAGCAGTTCTTC.

This sequence joins TRBV6-5 and TRBJ1-1; the D gene is possibly TRBD1 (6 bases). CDR3 size: 14 residues. Germline V lookup: CDR1 MNHEY, CDR2 SVGAGI. The V and J ends lost 2 bases and 5 bases respectively, with 12 bases between them. The DNA of the CDR3 is TGTGCCAGCAGTTACCTTCGGGGGGCTACTGAAGCTTTCTTT. Encoded protein: CASSYLRGATEAFF.

The J gene is TRBJ1-4, the V gene TRBV7-2; D may be TRBD1 (6 bases). Germline V gene lookup returns CDR1 SGHTA and CDR2 FQGNSA. V shed 5 bases and J shed 5 bases, with 12 bases lying between them. CDR3 size: 14 residues. CDR3 coding DNA: TGTGCCAGCAGCCCAGGGGATCGGAATGAAAAACTGTTTTTT. This gives the protein CASSPGDRNEKLFF.

This clone turned up a few times. The V gene is TRBV3-1 (or the pseudogene TRBV3-2), the J gene TRBJ2-7, with D uncertain. Trimming took 7 bases from V and 9 from J, leaving 4 bases between them. The CDR3 is 8 amino acids. Germline V CDR1 and CDR2: LGHDT, YNNKEL (reference sequence). CDR3 sequence (DNA): TGTGCCAGCACTGGGCAGTACTTC. Its translation: CASTGQYF.

The rearrangement links TRBV9 to TRBJ1-1, with unresolved D. Germline CDR1 SGDLS, CDR2 YYNGEE. CDR3 length equals 13 residues. V was clipped by 9 bases and J by 2 bases, with 14 bases between them. CDR3: CAIQTASNTEAFF. The CDR3 DNA sequence: TGTGCCATCCAGACGGCTTCTAACACTGAAGCTTTCTTT. The full variable domain, rest sourced from reference TRBV9 and TRBJ1-1, is DSGVTQTPKHLITATGQRVTLRCSPRSGDLSVYWYQQSLDQGLQFLIQYYNGEERAKGNILERFSAQQFPDLHSELNLSSLELGDSALYFCAIQTASNTEAFFGQGTRLTVV.

The chain carries TRBV9 and TRBJ2-3, with 8 nucleotides matching TRBD2. Germline-derived CDR1 and CDR2 are SGDLS and YYNGEE. The V segment lost 7 bases and the J segment 3 bases; nucleotides outside the gene matches: 7. The CDR3 length is 14 residues. Here the CDR3 reads CASAGGGITDTQYF. CDR3 coding DNA: TGTGCCAGCGCGGGCGGGGGGATAACAGATACGCAGTATTTT.

The V gene is TRBV7-8, the J gene TRBJ1-1; 7 bases fit TRBD1. The CDR3 is 16 amino acids. Germline V gene sequence: CDR1 SGHVS, CDR2 FQNEAQ. J gave up 1 base and V 2 bases, and 7 bases lay outside the gene matches. The CDR3 sequence: CASSLQGERRNTEAFF. As DNA, the CDR3 is TGTGCCAGCAGCTTACAGGGGGAAAGGAGGAACACTGAAGCTTTCTTT.

The rearrangement uses TRBV6-5 and TRBJ1-2, with a possible D match to TRBD1 (5 bases). There are 13 residues in the CDR3. Germline CDR1 and CDR2: MNHEY and SVGAGI. The germline V and J ends were trimmed by 4 bases and 7 bases, with 13 bases remaining between them. CDR3 coding DNA: TGTGCCAGCAGTTTTCAGGGACTCACTGGCTACACCTTC. It is translated as CASSFQGLTGYTF.

The chain links TRBV7-6 to TRBJ1-5, with D perhaps TRBD1 (6 bases). The CDR3 runs 17 residues. Germline CDR1 SGHVS, CDR2 FNYEAQ. Between the trimmed V and J ends, which lost 1 base and 0 bases, there was a span of 13 bases. This chain's CDR3 is CASSLDDRSYSNQPQHF. The CDR3 DNA is TGTGCCAGCAGCTTAGACGACAGGAGTTATAGCAATCAGCCCCAGCATTTT.

This chain connects TRBV5-6 to TRBJ1-2; no definite D call. Trimming removed 4 bases from V and 1 base from J, with 8 bases in between. The CDR3 consists of 13 residues. In germline, CDR1 is SGHDT, CDR2 YYEEEE. In nucleotides, the CDR3 is TGTGCCAGCAGCCAAGGGTTTAACTATGGCTACACCTTC. It translates to CASSQGFNYGYTF. Filled out from reference TRBV5-6 and TRBJ1-2, the complete variable domain reads DAGVTQSPTHLIKTRGQQVTLRCSPKSGHDTVSWYQQALGQGPQFIFQYYEEEERQRGNFPDRFSGHQFPNYSSELNVNALLLGDSALYLCASSQGFNYGYTFGSGTRLTVV.

A single count supports this clone. The chain carries TRBV7-3 and TRBJ2-3; maybe TRBD2 (5 bases). The CDR3 runs to 14 residues. V shed 3 bases and J shed 6 bases, with 13 bases lying between them. The germline gives CDR1 SGHTA, CDR2 FQGTGA. The CDR3 coding sequence is TGTGCCAGCAGCTTCAACCCCCGAGGGGATACGCAGTATTTT. Its protein product is CASSFNPRGDTQYF. Filled out from reference TRBV7-3 and TRBJ2-3, the complete variable domain reads GAGVSQTPSNKVTEKGKYVELRCDPISGHTALYWYRQSLGQGPEFLIYFQGTGAADDSGLPNDRFFAVRPEGSVSTLKIQRTERGDSAVYLCASSFNPRGDTQYFGPGTRLTVL.

The chain employs TRBV9 and TRBJ2-5; TRBD2 aligns across 7 bases. Per the germline V gene, CDR1 is SGDLS and CDR2 is YYNGEE. The CDR3 contains 14 residues. With V trimmed by 3 bases and J by 9 bases, 11 bases remained unmatched. Here the CDR3 reads CASSATSRIEPQYF. CDR3 sequence (DNA): TGTGCCAGCAGCGCGACTAGCCGTATTGAGCCCCAGTACTTC.

This clone was picked up one time. The chain links TRBV7-3 to TRBJ2-5; 9 bases match TRBD1. Germline V gives CDR1 SGHTA, CDR2 FQGTGA. V lost 6 bases to trimming and J lost 2 bases; unmatched junction nucleotides: 7. The CDR3 contains 15 residues. The CDR3 loop reads CASSLWGQGQETQYF. The CDR3 DNA reads TGTGCCAGCAGTCTATGGGGACAGGGTCAAGAGACCCAGTACTTC.

The chain combines TRBV7-8 with TRBJ1-6; 7 bases map to TRBD1. This CDR3 has 13 residues. The junction had 13 bases not matched to a gene; V was cut back by 8 bases and J by 15 bases. The germline gives CDR1 SGHVS, CDR2 FQNEAQ. The CDR3 DNA follows: TGTGCCAGCTCCGACAGGGCCGCTTATCGCCTCCACTTT. Protein: CASSDRAAYRLHF. The whole variable domain, remainder taken from reference TRBV7-8 and TRBJ1-6, is GAGVSQSPRYKVAKRGQDVALRCDPISGHVSLFWYQQALGQGPEFLTYFQNEAQLDKSGLPSDRFFAERPEGSVSTLKIQRTQQEDSAVYLCASSDRAAYRLHFGNGTRLTVT.

The rearrangement joins TRBV7-9 to TRBJ1-1; no reliable D call. Trimming removed 5 bases from V and 3 bases from J, with 13 bases in between. CDR3 length: 14 residues. Germline V CDR1 and CDR2: SEHNR, FQNEAQ (reference sequence). The CDR3 sequence: CASSNQDRYTEAFF. In DNA form, the CDR3 reads TGTGCCAGCAGCAACCAGGACCGGTACACTGAAGCTTTCTTT.

V usage is TRBV4-3 and J usage is TRBJ1-4, with D perhaps matching TRBD1 (5 bases). CDR1 is LGHNA, CDR2 YSLEER, per germline. Between the trimmed V and J ends, which lost 0 bases and 8 bases, there was a span of 16 bases. The CDR3 runs 16 residues. As DNA, the CDR3 is TGCGCCAGCAGCCAAGAAGGGAACAGCAAGGGGGAAAAACTGTTTTTT. It is translated as CASSQEGNSKGEKLFF.

This clone was seen more than once but under ten times. One junction end does not reproduce the germline sequence, and a read error may be involved. The chain couples TRBV7-7 to TRBJ2-2, with 11 bases fitting TRBD1. Looked up from germline, CDR1 is SSHAT and CDR2 is FNYEAQ (reference sequence). The CDR3 has 17 residues. The CDR3 nucleotides are TGTGCTAGCAGCTTATTCCCGGACAGGGGGCTCGCCGGGGAGCTGTTTTTT. As protein: CASSLFPDRGLAGELFF.

J is TRBJ1-2 and V is TRBV10-3; 7 bases are a match to TRBD1. The germline V gene encodes CDR1 ENHRY and CDR2 SYGVKD. The J segment lost 0 bases and the V segment lost 2 bases, leaving 6 bases of the junction unmatched. The CDR3 extends over 16 amino acids. The DNA for the CDR3 is TGTGCCATCAGTGAGAAGGGACAGTCCCCTAACTATGGCTACACCTTC. Its translation is CAISEKGQSPNYGYTF.

The chain couples TRBV5-4 to TRBJ1-6, with 12 bases fitting TRBD1. V was pared by 4 bases and J by 9 bases, with 8 bases of the junction left unmatched. The germline V gene has CDR1 SGHNT and CDR2 YYREEE (reference sequence). CDR3 length: 16 amino acids. Written as DNA, the CDR3 is TGTGCCAGCAGCAGGGGACAGGGGGCCCGGCTTTCACCCCTCCACTTT. Its translation: CASSRGQGARLSPLHF.

This chain uses TRBV19 with TRBJ1-5; no definite D call. Germline CDR1 is LNHDA and CDR2 is SQIVND (reference sequence). The CDR3 is 14 amino acids. The V and J ends lost 9 bases and 0 bases respectively, with 12 bases between them. The CDR3 loop reads CASTSLDSNQPQHF. The CDR3 nucleotides are TGTGCCAGCACCAGTTTAGATAGCAATCAGCCCCAGCATTTT.

The chain carries TRBV7-9 and TRBJ2-6; tentative D call: TRBD2 (7 bases). Trimming left V 1 base short and J 3 bases short, with 16 bases between. This CDR3 is 18 amino acids long. In germline, CDR1 is SEHNR, CDR2 FQNEAQ (reference sequence). The CDR3 sequence: CASSLGGGRMGGANVLTF. The CDR3 nucleotides are TGTGCCAGCAGCTTAGGGGGGGGCAGGATGGGTGGGGCCAACGTCCTGACTTTC.

This clone was counted between two and nine times. This chain connects TRBV19 to TRBJ1-6, with no clear D. Germline V gene lookup returns CDR1 LNHDA and CDR2 SQIVND (reference sequence). V gave up 3 bases and J gave up 10 bases, with 19 bases separating them. The CDR3 length is 16 residues. CDR3 in DNA: TGTGCCAGTAGTATTGTATACAACTCACTTCGCTCACCCCTCCACTTT. Its translation: CASSIVYNSLRSPLHF.

The chain is built from TRBV7-3 and TRBJ1-6; D possibly corresponds to TRBD1 (6 bases). This CDR3 region has 15 residues. V dropped 2 bases and J dropped 7 bases, with 12 bases sitting between them. CDR1 is SGHTA and CDR2 is FQGTGA in the germline V gene. The CDR3: CASSLLGQGNSPLHF. The CDR3 coding sequence is TGTGCCAGCAGCTTATTAGGCCAGGGGAATTCACCCCTCCACTTT.

This clone is a singleton in its sample. The chain employs TRBV7-6 and TRBJ2-4, with TRBD2 matching 10 bases. CDR1 is SGHVS and CDR2 is FNYEAQ in the germline V gene. This CDR3 has 14 amino acids. V was pared by 5 bases and J by 7 bases, with 5 bases of the junction left unmatched. In DNA form, the CDR3 reads TGTGCCAGCAGCCCAGCGGGGGGGCGGAACATTCAGTACTTC. This sequence encodes CASSPAGGRNIQYF.

J is TRBJ1-3 and V is TRBV15, with D perhaps TRBD1 (6 bases). The length of the CDR3 is 14 residues. The germline CDR1 and CDR2 sequences are LNHNV and YYDKDF (reference sequence). The V gene lost 1 base and the J gene lost 6 bases, with 10 bases spanning the gap. CDR3 amino acids: CATSRGQVENTIYF. DNA of the CDR3: TGTGCCACCAGCAGAGGACAGGTCGAAAACACCATATATTTT.